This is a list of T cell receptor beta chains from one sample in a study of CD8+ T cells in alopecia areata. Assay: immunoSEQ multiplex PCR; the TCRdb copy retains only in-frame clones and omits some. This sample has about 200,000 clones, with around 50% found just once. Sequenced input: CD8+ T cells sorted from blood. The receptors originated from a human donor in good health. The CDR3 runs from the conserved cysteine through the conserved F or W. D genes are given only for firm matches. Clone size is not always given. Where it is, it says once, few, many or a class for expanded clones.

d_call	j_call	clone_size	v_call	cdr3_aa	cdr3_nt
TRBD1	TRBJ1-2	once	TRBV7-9	CASSLAARQGGYTF	TGTGCCAGCAGCTTAGCTGCCCGACAGGGAGGCTACACCTTC
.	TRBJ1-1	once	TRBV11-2	CASSLSGPNTEAFF	TGTGCCAGCAGCTTATCGGGACCAAACACTGAAGCTTTCTTT
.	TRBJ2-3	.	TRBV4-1	CASSQGQAKGTDTQYF	TGCGCCAGCAGCCAAGGACAGGCCAAGGGAACAGATACGCAGTATTTT
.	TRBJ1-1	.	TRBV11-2	CASSLPTVNTEAFF	TGTGCCAGCAGCTTGCCGACAGTGAACACTGAAGCTTTCTTT
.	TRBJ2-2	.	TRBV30	CAWSVYGRELFF	TGTGCCTGGAGTGTATATGGGAGGGAGCTGTTTTTT
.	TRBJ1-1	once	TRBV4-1	CASSQEGMTEAFF	TGCGCCAGCAGCCAAGAAGGGATGACTGAAGCTTTCTTT
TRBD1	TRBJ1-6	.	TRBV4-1	CASSRRDSSSYNSPLHF	TGCGCCAGCAGCCGTCGGGACAGTAGCTCCTATAATTCACCCCTCCACTTT
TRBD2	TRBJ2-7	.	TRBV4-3	CASSQEPSGSYEQYF	TGCGCCAGCAGCCAAGAGCCTAGCGGATCCTACGAGCAGTACTTC
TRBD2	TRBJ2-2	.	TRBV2	CASQTGTTNTGELFF	TGTGCCAGCCAAACCGGGACTACGAACACCGGGGAGCTGTTTTTT
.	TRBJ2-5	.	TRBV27	CASSLAGAQETQYF	TGTGCCAGCAGTTTGGCGGGGGCCCAAGAGACCCAGTACTTC
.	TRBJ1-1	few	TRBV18	CASSPPVAEAFF	TGTGCCAGCTCACCACCCGTGGCCGAAGCTTTCTTT
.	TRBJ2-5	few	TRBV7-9	CASSLVVDQYF	TGTGCCAGCAGCTTAGTCGTGGACCAGTACTTC
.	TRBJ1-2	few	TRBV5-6	CASSLDHLRGIYGYTF	TGTGCCAGCAGCTTGGACCACCTAAGAGGGATCTATGGCTACACCTTC
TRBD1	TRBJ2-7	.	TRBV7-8	CASSFPGQGWLEQYF	TGTGCCAGCAGCTTTCCGGGACAGGGGTGGCTAGAGCAGTACTTC
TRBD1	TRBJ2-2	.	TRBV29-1	CSAQTGHMNTGELFF	TGCAGCGCCCAGACAGGGCACATGAACACCGGGGAGCTGTTTTTT
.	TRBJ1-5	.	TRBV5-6	CASSYINQPQHF	TGTGCCAGCAGCTACATCAATCAGCCCCAGCATTTT
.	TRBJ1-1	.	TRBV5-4	CASSSPEGGLNTEAFF	TGTGCCAGCAGCTCCCCGGAGGGGGGGCTGAACACTGAAGCTTTCTTT
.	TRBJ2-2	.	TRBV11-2	CAASGVPGTGELFF	TGTGCCGCATCAGGAGTTCCTGGCACCGGGGAGCTGTTTTTT
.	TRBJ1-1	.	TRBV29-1	CSVIGGTEAFF	TGCAGCGTCATAGGGGGGACTGAAGCTTTCTTT
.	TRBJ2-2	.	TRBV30	CAWGFRYYTGELFF	TGTGCCTGGGGATTCCGCTATTATACCGGGGAGCTGTTTTTT
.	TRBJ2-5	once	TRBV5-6	CASSIVPGNGETQYF	TGTGCCAGCAGCATCGTTCCAGGGAATGGGGAGACCCAGTACTTC
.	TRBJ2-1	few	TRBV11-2	CASSQHPRALSHNEQFF	TGTGCCAGCAGCCAACATCCCAGGGCCCTCTCCCACAATGAGCAGTTCTTC
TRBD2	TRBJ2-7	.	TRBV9	CASSDGLAGGRSWHEQYF	TGTGCCAGCAGCGATGGACTAGCGGGGGGCCGTAGCTGGCACGAGCAGTACTTC
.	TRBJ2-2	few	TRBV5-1	CASNRRGAGGELFF	TGCGCCAGCAATCGACGGGGTGCCGGCGGGGAGCTGTTTTTT
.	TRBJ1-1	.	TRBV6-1	CASSDDPTGGNTEAFF	TGTGCCAGCAGTGACGACCCTACGGGAGGGAACACTGAAGCTTTCTTT
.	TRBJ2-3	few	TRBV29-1	CSVAVSDTQYF	TGCAGCGTTGCTGTGAGTGATACGCAGTATTTT
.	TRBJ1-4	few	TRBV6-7	CASRPLESSFKLFF	TGTGCCAGCAGACCCTTGGAATCTTCCTTCAAATTGTTTTTT
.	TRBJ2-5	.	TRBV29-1	CSVRDGEKETQYF	TGCAGCGTCCGGGACGGAGAAAAAGAGACCCAGTACTTC
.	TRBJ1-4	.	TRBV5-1	CASSSTPATNEKLFF	TGCGCCAGCAGCTCAACGCCTGCAACTAATGAAAAACTGTTTTTT
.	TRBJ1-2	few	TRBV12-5	CASGPQFRALGYTF	TGTGCTAGTGGCCCCCAATTTAGGGCGCTTGGCTACACCTTC
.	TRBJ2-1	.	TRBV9	CASSVSGTGGYEQFF	TGTGCCAGCAGCGTATCCGGGACTGGAGGGTATGAGCAGTTCTTC